Shown below are 32 T cell receptor beta chains from a single sample sequenced in a study of T cells after yellow fever vaccination. Each CDR3 protein is one row after TCRdb ran MiXCR on the 5' RACE reads. The sample lists about 550,000 distinct CDR3 sequences, 19% occurring once. The sequences come from PBMCs, collected 15 days after the yellow fever booster vaccination. The receptors originated from a man aged 25 to 40 who received the YFV17D yellow fever vaccine.

This chain links TRBV12-3 or TRBV12-4 with TRBJ2-7; 9 bases are a match to TRBD1. The ends lost 4 bases at V and 4 bases at J; junction bases unmatched: 11. This CDR3 has 16 amino acids. DNA of the CDR3: TGTGCCAGCAGTTCCCGCCTACAGGGGGCTGGGTACGAGCAGTACTTC. This gives the protein CASSSRLQGAGYEQYF.

The chain is built from TRBV7-8 and TRBJ2-1, with no clear D. Between the trimmed V and J ends, which lost 5 bases and 0 bases, there was a span of 11 bases. Germline V gene data show CDR1 as SGHVS and CDR2 as FQNEAQ. This CDR3 region has 15 residues. The CDR3 DNA follows: TGTGCCAGCAGCGCGCTTATCGGCTCCTACAATGAGCAGTTCTTC. Its protein product is CASSALIGSYNEQFF.

The table lists this clonotype with a few counts. The rearrangement links TRBV5-1 to TRBJ2-5, with D tentatively TRBD1 or TRBD2 (5 bases each). Germline V gives CDR1 SGHRS, CDR2 YFSETQ. The CDR3 is 13 amino acids. Trimming removed 8 bases at V and 4 bases at J, with 15 bases between. The DNA of the CDR3 is TGCGCCAGTTTTTCCGGGACCAGAGAGACCCAGTACTTC. Its translation: CASFSGTRETQYF.

This chain uses TRBV20-1 with TRBJ2-7, with 7 bases matching TRBD2. The ends lost 1 base at V and 4 bases at J; junction bases unmatched: 10. Germline loops: CDR1 DFQATT, CDR2 SNEGSKA (reference sequence). The CDR3 runs to 15 residues. CDR3 amino acids: CSARALVASGYEQYF. DNA for the CDR3: TGCAGTGCTAGAGCCCTGGTGGCTAGCGGATACGAGCAGTACTTC.

The V and J genes are TRBV24-1 and TRBJ2-2; D remains ambiguous. The CDR3 covers 15 residues. CDR1 KGHDR and CDR2 SFDVKD come from the germline V gene. V lost 1 base and J lost 2, with 7 bases in between. CDR3 DNA sequence: TGTGCCACCAGTGATTTAGGGCTTAACACCGGGGAGCTGTTTTTT. Translated, it gives CATSDLGLNTGELFF.

This rearrangement joins TRBV12-3 or TRBV12-4 to TRBJ2-7, with TRBD2 matching over 9 bases. The CDR3 is 15 residues long. V was clipped by 6 bases and J by 7 bases; unmatched bases: 13. The CDR3 reads CASRLPGLAHGEQYF. The CDR3, as DNA: TGTGCCAGCAGGCTTCCGGGACTAGCCCACGGAGAGCAGTACTTC.

This clonotype showed up just a few times. The rearrangement joins TRBV6-2 or TRBV6-3 to TRBJ2-1; 7 nucleotides align to TRBD2. Trimming took 6 bases from V and 15 from J; bases not matched to a gene: 11. The CDR3 sequence is 12 residues long. Germline values: CDR1 MNHEY, CDR2 SVGEGT. The CDR3 DNA is TGTGCCAGCAGACTTCCGACTAGCTGGCTGTTCTTC. As protein: CASRLPTSWLFF.

This clonotype was detected many times. The CDR3 is CASRINRGRQETQYF. CDR3 bases: TGTGCCAGCAGAATCAACAGGGGGAGGCAAGAGACCCAGTACTTC. V gene TRBV6-5 combines with J gene TRBJ2-5; 8 bases fit TRBD1. The CDR3 is made up of 15 amino acids. The germline V gene has CDR1 MNHEY and CDR2 SVGAGI. Losses at the gene ends were 6 bases for V and 2 bases for J; bases not matched to a gene: 8.

This clonotype was seen only a few times. The genes are TRBV27 and TRBJ2-3; D gene uncertain. The V gene lost 5 bases and the J gene lost 1 base, with 13 bases spanning the gap. Germline V gene sequence: CDR1 MNHEY, CDR2 SMNVEV (reference sequence). CDR3 length equals 15 residues. DNA for the CDR3: TGTGCCAGCAGTGCCCAAGTAAGCCGCACAGATACGCAGTATTTT. Its protein product is CASSAQVSRTDTQYF.

This chain joins TRBV28 and TRBJ2-1; 9 nucleotides agree with TRBD2. The germline V gene has CDR1 MDHEN and CDR2 SYDVKM. V trimming: 6 bases; J trimming: 0 bases; junction bases outside the gene matches: 6. The CDR3 sequence is 16 residues long. The CDR3 nucleotides are TGTGCCAGCAGCGACTATAGCGGGAGCTCCTACAATGAGCAGTTCTTC. Translated: CASSDYSGSSYNEQFF.

The chain carries TRBV20-1 and TRBJ2-3; D not resolved. The germline gives CDR1 DFQATT, CDR2 SNEGSKA (reference sequence). This CDR3 comprises 14 residues. V was pared by 0 bases and J by 4 bases, with 11 bases between. The CDR3 DNA sequence: TGCAGTGCTAGAGATGCTAGAGTGGCAGATACGCAGTATTTT. Amino acid sequence: CSARDARVADTQYF.

This clonotype was observed a handful of times. The chain combines TRBV18 with TRBJ1-1; D uncertain. The germline V gene encodes CDR1 KGHSH and CDR2 LQKENI. Trimming cost V 2 bases and J 1 base, with 5 bases left between them. The CDR3 spans 13 residues. The CDR3 region has the DNA TGTGCCAGCTCACCAGCAGCGAACACTGAAGCTTTCTTT. Its protein product is CASSPAANTEAFF.

This clonotype was picked up one time. V gene TRBV18 combines with J gene TRBJ1-1; D uncertain. V was trimmed by 0 bases and J by 11 bases, leaving 10 bases between them. The CDR3 loop spans 12 amino acids. Germline CDR1 reads KGHSH; CDR2 reads LQKENI. CDR3 nucleotide sequence: TGTGCCAGCTCACCACCGAATGAACCGGCTTTCTTT. Translated: CASSPPNEPAFF.

This clonotype turned up a few times. J is TRBJ2-5 and V is TRBV25-1; 12 bases map to TRBD2. This CDR3 region has 14 residues. V shed 10 bases and J 3 bases; nucleotides not matched to a gene: 6. Germline V gene lookup returns CDR1 MGHDK and CDR2 SYGVNS. The DNA for the CDR3 is TGTGCCACCGGACTAGCGGGAATTAAAGAGACCCAGTACTTC. This codes for CATGLAGIKETQYF.

This clonotype showed up just a few times. V usage is TRBV6-2 or TRBV6-3 and J usage is TRBJ2-2; the D is unclear. Looked up from germline, CDR1 is MNHEY and CDR2 is SVGEGT. This CDR3 is 15 amino acids long. V was trimmed by 6 bases and J by 4 bases, leaving 15 bases between them. CDR3 DNA: TGTGCCAGCAGGGTCAGACCGGTGGGCACCGGGGAGCTGTTTTTT. Its protein is CASRVRPVGTGELFF.

V usage is TRBV5-4 and J usage is TRBJ2-1, with TRBD1 matching 9 bases. This CDR3 contains 15 residues. CDR1 is SGHNT and CDR2 is YYREEE in the germline V gene (reference sequence). V gave up 1 base and J gave up 5 bases; unmatched junction bases: 4. The CDR3 region has the DNA TGTGCCAGCAGCTTGACAGGGGGCTTAAACAATGAGCAGTTCTTC. It is translated as CASSLTGGLNNEQFF.

The chain combines TRBV7-6 with TRBJ1-3; 7 bases agree with TRBD1. The ends lost 2 bases at V and 0 bases at J; junction bases unmatched: 1. Germline loops: CDR1 SGHVS, CDR2 FNYEAQ. The CDR3 loop spans 15 amino acids. The CDR3 region has the DNA TGTGCCAGCAGCTTATGGGACAGCTCTGGAAACACCATATATTTT. Encoded protein: CASSLWDSSGNTIYF.

The V gene is TRBV5-1, the J gene TRBJ2-5; 7 bases align to TRBD2. This CDR3 is built from 15 residues. Germline CDR1 SGHRS, CDR2 YFSETQ. J gave up 1 base and V 1 base, and 4 bases lay outside the gene matches. The CDR3 DNA reads as TGCGCCAGCAGCTTGCGGGGGGATGGCCAAGAGACCCAGTACTTC. This encodes CASSLRGDGQETQYF.

V usage is TRBV12-3 or TRBV12-4 and J usage is TRBJ2-1, with TRBD1 identical over 12 bases. Losses at the gene ends were 4 bases for V and 6 bases for J; bases not matched to a gene: 1. This CDR3 is 14 amino acids long. CDR3 amino acids: CASSWDRGPNEQFF. The CDR3 bases are TGTGCCAGCAGTTGGGACAGGGGGCCCAATGAGCAGTTCTTC.

V usage is TRBV11-2 and J usage is TRBJ2-1; 8 bases fit TRBD2. Germline CDR1 and CDR2: SGHAT and FQNNGV. V trimming: 4 bases; J trimming: 5 bases; junction bases outside the gene matches: 7. CDR3 size: 15 residues. The CDR3 DNA reads TGTGCCAGCAGCTCCATCGGGAGGGATGACAATGAGCAGTTCTTC. Residues: CASSSIGRDDNEQFF.

The chain carries TRBV28 and TRBJ2-3, with D possibly TRBD2 on 6 matching bases. The CDR3 loop spans 14 amino acids. The germline V gene has CDR1 MDHEN and CDR2 SYDVKM. V was shortened by 6 bases and J by 6 bases, with 16 bases between the two germline ends. The CDR3 sequence: CASSPGVGLDTQYF. CDR3 DNA: TGTGCCAGCAGCCCGGGGGTGGGCCTGGATACGCAGTATTTT. Variable domain in full (rest from reference TRBV28 and TRBJ2-3): DVKVTQSSRYLVKRTGEKVFLECVQDMDHENMFWYRQDPGLGLRLIYFSYDVKMKEKGDIPEGYSVSREKKERFSLILESASTNQTSMYLCASSPGVGLDTQYFGPGTRLTVL.

The chain links TRBV20-1 to TRBJ2-5; 11 bases agree with TRBD2. The V gene end was trimmed by 0 bases and the J gene end by 2 bases; junction bases not matched to a gene: 5. The germline V gene encodes CDR1 DFQATT and CDR2 SNEGSKA (reference sequence). This CDR3 is 16 amino acids long. The CDR3 DNA is TGCAGTGCTAGAGATTTGGGACTAGCGGATCAAGAGACCCAGTACTTC. Protein: CSARDLGLADQETQYF.

This clonotype has only a few counts. DNA of the CDR3: TGTGCCAGCAGATCTACCTCTGGACTAGCGGGAGGACGAAACATTCAGTACTTC. This gives the protein CASRSTSGLAGGRNIQYF. The rearrangement uses TRBV11-2 and TRBJ2-4; 14 bases fit TRBD2. The CDR3 runs 18 residues. Unmatched junction bases numbered 13, after V lost 6 bases and J lost 6 bases. The germline CDR1 and CDR2 sequences are SGHAT and FQNNGV.

This clonotype occurred many times. The genes are TRBV20-1 and TRBJ2-1; 9 bases fit TRBD2. Germline trimming cut 5 bases from V and 4 bases from J; bases unmatched to any gene: 6. In germline, CDR1 is DFQATT, CDR2 SNEGSKA (reference sequence). The CDR3 runs 14 residues. The CDR3 sequence: CSALLAGNYNEQFF. The CDR3 nucleotides read TGCAGTGCTCTTCTAGCGGGAAATTACAATGAGCAGTTCTTC.

This clonotype was detected only a few times. The chain employs TRBV12-3 or TRBV12-4 and TRBJ1-5; no firm D call. This CDR3 spans 13 amino acids. Trimming stripped 7 bases from V and 4 bases from J, with 11 bases between. The CDR3 nucleotides read TGTGCCAGCATGTCGATGGGTAATCAGCCCCAGCATTTT. Translating gives CASMSMGNQPQHF.

This clonotype was seen a handful of times. This chain links TRBV7-2 with TRBJ2-3, with a possible D match to TRBD2 (6 bases). The CDR3 loop spans 18 amino acids. The V and J ends lost 0 bases and 7 bases respectively, with 23 bases between them. CDR1 is SGHTA, CDR2 FQGNSA, per germline. In DNA form, the CDR3 reads TGTGCCAGCAGCTTAGCTATCAGTGGGACTGGTAGCTCGTATACGCAGTATTTT. This sequence encodes CASSLAISGTGSSYTQYF.

There are many counts of this clonotype. This chain links TRBV5-6 with TRBJ2-3; 7 bases fit TRBD1. Trimming removed 3 bases from V and 1 base from J; junction bases left unmatched: 5. In germline, CDR1 is SGHDT, CDR2 YYEEEE. This CDR3 comprises 15 residues. CDR3 protein: CASSYRTGRTDTQYF. The CDR3 DNA reads as TGTGCCAGCAGCTACCGGACAGGCCGCACAGATACGCAGTATTTT.

This rearrangement joins TRBV4-3 to TRBJ2-5; 13 nucleotides match TRBD2. Germline assignment: CDR1 LGHNA and CDR2 YSLEER. This CDR3 has 17 residues. The junction had 9 bases not matched to a gene; V was cut back by 4 bases and J by 4 bases. CDR3 protein: CASSRLGLAGEVETQYF. In DNA form, the CDR3 reads TGCGCCAGCAGCCGCCTCGGACTAGCGGGAGAGGTAGAGACCCAGTACTTC.

This clonotype was seen only a few times. The rearrangement uses TRBV5-1 and TRBJ2-1; 8 bases match TRBD2. V was pared by 4 bases and J by 10 bases, with 7 bases of the junction left unmatched. This CDR3 has 13 amino acids. Germline CDR1 is SGHRS and CDR2 is YFSETQ. CDR3 sequence (DNA): TGCGCCAGCAGCCCGACTAGCGTCTTGGAGCAGTTCTTC. Translating it yields CASSPTSVLEQFF.

This chain links TRBV7-3 with TRBJ2-3, with 8 positions matching TRBD2. This CDR3 has 16 amino acids. Trimming removed 5 bases from V and 7 bases from J; junction bases left unmatched: 14. The germline V gene encodes CDR1 SGHTA and CDR2 FQGTGA. The CDR3 spells CASSPTGLERGYTQYF. CDR3 coding DNA: TGTGCCAGCAGCCCCACGGGACTAGAGAGAGGTTATACGCAGTATTTT.

The chain has TRBV6-1 and TRBJ2-1; 10 bases match TRBD1. The V gene end was trimmed by 6 bases and the J gene end by 2 bases; junction bases not matched to a gene: 4. The CDR3 consists of 15 residues. Per germline, CDR1 MNHNS and CDR2 SASEGT. The CDR3 protein is CASSQTGGTYNEQFF. The CDR3 bases are TGTGCCAGCAGCCAGACAGGGGGCACCTACAATGAGCAGTTCTTC.

This clonotype turned up a few times. This chain connects TRBV5-1 to TRBJ2-2; 10 positions agree with TRBD1. The trim removed 3 bases at V and 7 bases at J, leaving 6 bases unmatched. The CDR3 covers 15 residues. Germline V lookup: CDR1 SGHRS, CDR2 YFSETQ. CDR3 DNA sequence: TGCGCCAGCAGCTCGGGACAGGGGTTGATCGGGGAGCTGTTTTTT. This codes for CASSSGQGLIGELFF. Full variable domain (missing parts from reference TRBV5-1 and TRBJ2-2): KAGVTQTPRYLIKTRGQQVTLSCSPISGHRSVSWYQQTPGQGLQFLFEYFSETQRNKGNFPGRFSGRQFSNSRSEMNVSTLELGDSALYLCASSSGQGLIGELFFGEGSRLTVL.